This T cell receptor (beta chain) was retrieved from a study of T cells of healthy individuals (dated by TCRdb to between 2017 and 2018). As concerns this clonotype: Its antigen is not yet known. The sample holds no much larger clone one base away, and base qualities are not on file.

The method behind the library was 5' RACE. The sample was run on an Illumina MiSeq. TCRdb handled the public reads itself, with Q25 trimming in fastp and clone calling in MiXCR, and kept productive beta chains. Entries are consolidated by CDR3 protein sequence, retaining the most common genes and DNA. Recorded for this sample are roughly 87,000 distinct CDR3 sequences; approximately 15% of them occurred a single time. More than 5.5% of the sample lies in the top ten. Including the terminal cysteine and phenylalanine, the CDR3 comprises 15 residues. Left in the record is the CDR3 DNA by itself, 45 bases read in frame from the first base. V is reduced by 4 bases and J by 3 bases, leaving a spacing of 15 bases between them. According to the germline V gene, CDR1 reads SQVTM and CDR2 reads ANQGSEA.

The receptor was derived from a human donor in good health. The rearranged segments are TRBV29-1 and TRBJ1-4, with the D gene uncertain. The DNA sequence is as follows: TGCAGCGTTGCCCGGACCCCTCAATCTAATGAAAAACTGTTTTTT. Its translation is CSVARTPQSNEKLFF.